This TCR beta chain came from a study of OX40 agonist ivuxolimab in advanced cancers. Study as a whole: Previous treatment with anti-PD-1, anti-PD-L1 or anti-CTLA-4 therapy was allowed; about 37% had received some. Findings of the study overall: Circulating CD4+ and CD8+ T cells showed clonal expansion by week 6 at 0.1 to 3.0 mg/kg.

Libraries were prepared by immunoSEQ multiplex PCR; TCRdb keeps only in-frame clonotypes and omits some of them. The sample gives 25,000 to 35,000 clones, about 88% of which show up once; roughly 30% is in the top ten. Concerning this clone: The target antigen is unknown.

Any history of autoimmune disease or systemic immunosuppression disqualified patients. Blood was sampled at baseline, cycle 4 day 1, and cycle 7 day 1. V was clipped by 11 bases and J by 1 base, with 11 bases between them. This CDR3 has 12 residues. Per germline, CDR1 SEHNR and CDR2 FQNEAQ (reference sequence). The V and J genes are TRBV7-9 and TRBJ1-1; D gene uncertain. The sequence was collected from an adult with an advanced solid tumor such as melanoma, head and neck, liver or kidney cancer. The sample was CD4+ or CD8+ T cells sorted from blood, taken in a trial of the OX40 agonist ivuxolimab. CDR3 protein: CADMGENTEAFF. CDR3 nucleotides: TGTGCCGACATGGGAGAGAACACTGAAGCTTTCTTT.